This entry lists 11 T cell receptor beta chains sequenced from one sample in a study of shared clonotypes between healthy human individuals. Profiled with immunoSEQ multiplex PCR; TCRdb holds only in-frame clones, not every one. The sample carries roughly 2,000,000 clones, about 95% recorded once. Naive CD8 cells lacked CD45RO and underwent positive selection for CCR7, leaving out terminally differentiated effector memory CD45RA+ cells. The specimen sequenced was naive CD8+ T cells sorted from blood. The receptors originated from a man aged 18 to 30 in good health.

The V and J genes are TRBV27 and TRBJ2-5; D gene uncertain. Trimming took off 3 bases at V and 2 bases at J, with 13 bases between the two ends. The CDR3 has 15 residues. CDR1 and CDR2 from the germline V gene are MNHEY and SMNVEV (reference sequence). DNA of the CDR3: TGTGCCAGCAGTTTGGGCCCAGAAATTCAAGAGACCCAGTACTTC. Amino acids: CASSLGPEIQETQYF.

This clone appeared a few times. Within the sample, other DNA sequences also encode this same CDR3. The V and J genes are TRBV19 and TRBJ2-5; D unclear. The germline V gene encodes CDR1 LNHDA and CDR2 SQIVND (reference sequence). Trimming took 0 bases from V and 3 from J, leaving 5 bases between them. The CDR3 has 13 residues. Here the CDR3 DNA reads TGTGCCAGTAGTATAGATCTGGAAGAGACCCAGTACTTC. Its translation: CASSIDLEETQYF.

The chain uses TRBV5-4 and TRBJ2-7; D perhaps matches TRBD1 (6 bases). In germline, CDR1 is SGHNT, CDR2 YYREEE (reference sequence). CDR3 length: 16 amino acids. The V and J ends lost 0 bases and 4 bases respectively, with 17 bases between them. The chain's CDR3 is CASSLEIGQLPYEQYF. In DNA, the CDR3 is TGTGCCAGCAGCTTGGAGATAGGACAGCTACCGTACGAGCAGTACTTC.

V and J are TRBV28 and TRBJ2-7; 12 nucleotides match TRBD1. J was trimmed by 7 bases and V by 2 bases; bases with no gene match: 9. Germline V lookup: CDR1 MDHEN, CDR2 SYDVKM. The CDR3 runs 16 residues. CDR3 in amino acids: CASSLPWGQGAGEQYF. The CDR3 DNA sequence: TGTGCCAGCAGTTTACCTTGGGGACAGGGGGCAGGAGAGCAGTACTTC.

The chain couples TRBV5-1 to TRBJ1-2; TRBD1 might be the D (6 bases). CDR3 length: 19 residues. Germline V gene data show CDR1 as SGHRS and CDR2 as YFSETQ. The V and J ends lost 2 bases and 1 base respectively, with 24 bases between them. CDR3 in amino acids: CASSFGKKPGHQNNYGYTF. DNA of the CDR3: TGCGCCAGCAGCTTCGGGAAGAAACCGGGACACCAAAATAACTATGGCTACACCTTC.

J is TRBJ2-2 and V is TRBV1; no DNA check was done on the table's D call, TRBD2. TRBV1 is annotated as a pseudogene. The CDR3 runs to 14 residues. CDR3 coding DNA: TGCACCAGCATCCCAGCGGGAGGCACCGGGGAGCTGTTTTTT. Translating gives CTSIPAGGTGELFF.

The CDR3 sequence is CAWGPGAGSYNEQFF. CDR3 DNA sequence: TGTGCCTGGGGCCCGGGAGCCGGCTCCTACAATGAGCAGTTCTTC. This sequence joins TRBV30 and TRBJ2-1; weak D call: TRBD2 (6 bases). Per the germline V gene, CDR1 is GTSNPN and CDR2 is SVGIG (reference sequence). The CDR3 is 15 residues long. The V gene lost 5 bases and the J gene lost 0 bases, with 14 bases spanning the gap. The full variable domain, completed using reference TRBV30 and TRBJ2-1, is SQTIHQWPATLVQPVGSPLSLECTVEGTSNPNLYWYRQAAGRGLQLLFYSVGIGQISSEVPQNLSASRPQDRQFILSSKKLLLSDSGFYLCAWGPGAGSYNEQFFGPGTRLTVL.

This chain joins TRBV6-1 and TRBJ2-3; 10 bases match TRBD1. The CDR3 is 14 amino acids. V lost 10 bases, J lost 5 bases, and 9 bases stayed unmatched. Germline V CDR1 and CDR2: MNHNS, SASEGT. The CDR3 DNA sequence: TGTGCCACGTGGGACAGGGGTGTGAAAGATACGCAGTATTTT. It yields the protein CATWDRGVKDTQYF.

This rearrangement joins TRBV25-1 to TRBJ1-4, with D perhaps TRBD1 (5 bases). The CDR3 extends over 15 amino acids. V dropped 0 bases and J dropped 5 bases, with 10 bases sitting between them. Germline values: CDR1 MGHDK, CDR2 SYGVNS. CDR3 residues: CASSEYEGFNEKLFF. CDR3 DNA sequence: TGTGCCAGCAGTGAATACGAGGGGTTCAATGAAAAACTGTTTTTT.

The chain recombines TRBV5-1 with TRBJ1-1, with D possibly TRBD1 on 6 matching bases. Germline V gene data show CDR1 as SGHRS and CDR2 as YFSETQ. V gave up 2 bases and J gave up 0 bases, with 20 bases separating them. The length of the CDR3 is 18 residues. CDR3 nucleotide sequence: TGCGCCAGCAGCTTAACAGGACAGAACTACGATTTGAACACTGAAGCTTTCTTT. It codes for CASSLTGQNYDLNTEAFF.

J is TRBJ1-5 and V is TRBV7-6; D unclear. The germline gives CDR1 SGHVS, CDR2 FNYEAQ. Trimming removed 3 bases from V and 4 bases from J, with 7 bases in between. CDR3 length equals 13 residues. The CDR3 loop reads CASSLANNQPQHF. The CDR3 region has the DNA TGTGCCAGCAGCTTGGCCAATAATCAGCCCCAGCATTTT.